This is a list of T cell receptor beta chains from one sample in a study of T cells in Graves' hyperthyroidism and ophthalmopathy. TCRdb passed the multiplex PCR reads through MiXCR, listing each CDR3 protein once. The sample contains about 640,000 distinct CDR3 sequences, 20% to 25% of which appear only once. The material sequenced was blood. The receptors originated from a man aged 25-45 years with Graves' ophthalmopathy. Each CDR3 is given with its conserved first and last residue. D genes are given only for firm matches. A row's size may be missing; if present it is once, few, many or a size class.

cdr3_aa	cdr3_nt	d_call	j_call	clone_size	v_call
CASSLVLAGGLGFF	TGTGCCAGCAGCTTGGTACTAGCGGGAGGCCTGGGGTTCTTC	TRBD2	TRBJ2-1	-	TRBV5-8
CASSQVRQSFYEQYF	TGCGCCAGCAGCCAAGTCCGACAGAGTTTCTACGAGCAGTACTTC	-	TRBJ2-7	-	TRBV4-1
CSVEDLQGRVADTQYF	TGCAGCGTTGAAGATCTACAGGGACGAGTCGCAGATACGCAGTATTTT	-	TRBJ2-3	-	TRBV29-1
CASSLTSAGLETQYF	TGTGCCAGCAGCCTTACTAGCGCGGGGCTCGAGACCCAGTACTTC	TRBD2	TRBJ2-5	many	TRBV7-2
CSARAIRTANEQYF	TGCAGTGCTAGGGCTATCAGGACAGCTAACGAGCAGTACTTC	-	TRBJ2-7	-	TRBV20-1
CASSESLAGLYTDTQYF	TGCGCCAGCAGTGAGTCGCTAGCGGGACTCTACACAGATACGCAGTATTTT	TRBD2	TRBJ2-3	-	TRBV10-1
CAWSVGGTGAEAFF	TGTGCCTGGAGTGTGGGGGGAACGGGCGCTGAAGCTTTCTTT	-	TRBJ1-1	many	TRBV30
CSAHIAGGFTDTQYF	TGCAGTGCGCACATAGCGGGAGGTTTCACAGATACGCAGTATTTT	TRBD2	TRBJ2-3	many	TRBV20-1
CSARDSSGMENIQYF	TGCAGTGCTAGAGATTCTAGCGGGATGGAAAACATTCAGTACTTC	TRBD2	TRBJ2-4	-	TRBV20-1
CASSLSEANTGELFF	TGTGCTAGCAGCTTAAGCGAGGCGAACACCGGGGAGCTGTTTTTT	-	TRBJ2-2	few	TRBV7-7
CASSPDRAKPQHF	TGTGCCAGCAGTCCCGACAGGGCTAAGCCCCAGCATTTT	TRBD1	TRBJ1-5	few	TRBV6-1